A selection of T cell receptor beta chains follows, all from one sample in a study of early T cells in non-severe SARS-CoV-2 infection. TCRdb itself ran the 5' RACE reads through MiXCR, one entry per CDR3 protein. The sample has more than 65,000 distinct CDR3 sequences; about an eighth are singletons. The material sequenced was whole blood. The receptor source for this set is an adult who was a healthcare worker with PCR-confirmed SARS-CoV-2 infection or an uninfected control (not recorded which). The CDR3 runs from the conserved cysteine through the conserved F or W. Fields, in order: clone size, J gene, D gene, V gene, CDR3 protein, CDR3 DNA. The D gene is left open where the match is weak. Clone size is given for some rows only: seen once, a few or many times, or a class if the clone is expanded.

clone_size: -
j_call: TRBJ2-3
d_call: TRBD2
v_call: TRBV12-3/TRBV12-4
cdr3_aa: CASSLASGDADTQYF
cdr3_nt: TGTGCCAGCAGTTTGGCTAGCGGAGATGCAGATACGCAGTATTTT

clone_size: -
j_call: TRBJ1-5
d_call: TRBD1
v_call: TRBV6-2/TRBV6-3
cdr3_aa: CASCRGARNQPQHF
cdr3_nt: TGTGCCAGCTGCAGGGGGGCGCGAAATCAGCCCCAGCATTTT

clone_size: -
j_call: TRBJ2-2
d_call: TRBD2
v_call: TRBV4-3
cdr3_aa: CASRKRDPRAWTTGELFF
cdr3_nt: TGCGCCAGCAGAAAGCGGGACCCCCGAGCGTGGACTACCGGGGAGCTGTTTTTT

clone_size: many
j_call: TRBJ1-1
d_call: -
v_call: TRBV7-2
cdr3_aa: CASSGGRVTEAFF
cdr3_nt: TGTGCCAGCAGCGGTGGCAGGGTGACTGAAGCTTTCTTT

clone_size: -
j_call: TRBJ1-1
d_call: -
v_call: TRBV6-2/TRBV6-3
cdr3_aa: CAGSYDWWGGNTEAFF
cdr3_nt: TGTGCCGGCAGTTATGATTGGTGGGGCGGGAACACTGAAGCTTTCTTT

clone_size: many
j_call: TRBJ2-5
d_call: TRBD2
v_call: TRBV29-1
cdr3_aa: CSVDSGTMETQYF
cdr3_nt: TGCAGCGTTGATAGCGGGACGATGGAGACCCAGTACTTC

clone_size: -
j_call: TRBJ2-3
d_call: -
v_call: TRBV29-1
cdr3_aa: CSVLSGTDTQYF
cdr3_nt: TGCAGCGTATTGAGCGGCACAGATACGCAGTATTTT

clone_size: few
j_call: TRBJ2-3
d_call: -
v_call: TRBV11-2
cdr3_aa: CASSPYPGADTQYF
cdr3_nt: TGTGCCAGCAGCCCCTACCCTGGGGCAGATACGCAGTATTTT

clone_size: many
j_call: TRBJ2-1
d_call: TRBD2
v_call: TRBV19
cdr3_aa: CASSMERGANEQFF
cdr3_nt: TGTGCCAGTAGTATGGAGCGGGGGGCCAATGAGCAGTTCTTC

clone_size: many
j_call: TRBJ2-7
d_call: -
v_call: TRBV29-1
cdr3_aa: CSVSRHSSYEQYF
cdr3_nt: TGCAGCGTTTCCAGACATAGCTCCTACGAGCAGTACTTC

clone_size: many
j_call: TRBJ1-5
d_call: -
v_call: TRBV7-9
cdr3_aa: CASSLLGKGQPQHF
cdr3_nt: TGTGCCAGCAGCTTATTAGGGAAGGGACAGCCCCAGCATTTT

clone_size: few
j_call: TRBJ2-1
d_call: TRBD2
v_call: TRBV6-5
cdr3_aa: CASSFSGGYNEQFF
cdr3_nt: TGTGCCAGCAGTTTTAGCGGGGGATACAATGAGCAGTTCTTC

clone_size: many
j_call: TRBJ1-4
d_call: TRBD1
v_call: TRBV7-2
cdr3_aa: CASSFRTGADEKLFF
cdr3_nt: TGTGCCAGCAGCTTTAGGACAGGGGCGGATGAAAAACTGTTTTTT

clone_size: many
j_call: TRBJ2-7
d_call: TRBD2
v_call: TRBV11-2
cdr3_aa: CASTLRAGASYEQYF
cdr3_nt: TGTGCCAGCACCCTACGGGCGGGAGCTTCCTACGAGCAGTACTTC

clone_size: -
j_call: TRBJ2-1
d_call: -
v_call: TRBV12-3/TRBV12-4
cdr3_aa: CASSPGSTEQFF
cdr3_nt: TGTGCCAGCAGTCCAGGGTCGACTGAGCAGTTCTTC

clone_size: many
j_call: TRBJ2-2
d_call: -
v_call: TRBV20-1
cdr3_aa: CSARGQGSTGELFF
cdr3_nt: TGCAGTGCTAGAGGGCAGGGCTCCACCGGGGAGCTGTTTTTT

clone_size: many
j_call: TRBJ2-1
d_call: -
v_call: TRBV2
cdr3_aa: CAIKTGIEGDEQFF
cdr3_nt: TGTGCCATAAAAACAGGAATCGAGGGGGATGAGCAGTTCTTC

clone_size: many
j_call: TRBJ1-5
d_call: -
v_call: TRBV6-6
cdr3_aa: CASSYSVNSNQPQHF
cdr3_nt: TGTGCCAGCAGTTACTCTGTCAATAGCAATCAGCCCCAGCATTTT

clone_size: many
j_call: TRBJ2-4
d_call: -
v_call: TRBV7-2
cdr3_aa: CASSSRAVAKNIQYF
cdr3_nt: TGTGCCAGCAGCTCCCGAGCTGTAGCCAAAAACATTCAGTACTTC

clone_size: many
j_call: TRBJ2-3
d_call: -
v_call: TRBV3-1
cdr3_aa: CASSRPPDTQYF
cdr3_nt: TGTGCCAGCAGCCGCCCGCCGGATACGCAGTATTTT

clone_size: many
j_call: TRBJ2-3
d_call: -
v_call: TRBV6-1
cdr3_aa: CASRGQGYSTDTQYF
cdr3_nt: TGTGCCAGCAGGGGTCAGGGGTACAGCACAGATACGCAGTATTTT

clone_size: many
j_call: TRBJ2-1
d_call: -
v_call: TRBV5-7
cdr3_aa: CASNQRGQSSYNEQFF
cdr3_nt: TGTGCCAGCAACCAACGGGGACAAAGCTCCTACAATGAGCAGTTCTTC

clone_size: -
j_call: TRBJ2-5
d_call: TRBD2
v_call: TRBV25-1
cdr3_aa: CASSEFGLAGETQYF
cdr3_nt: TGTGCCAGCAGTGAATTTGGACTAGCGGGAGAGACCCAGTACTTC

clone_size: few
j_call: TRBJ1-1
d_call: -
v_call: TRBV7-6
cdr3_aa: CASSLEGSTEAFF
cdr3_nt: TGTGCCAGCAGCTTAGAGGGGAGCACTGAAGCTTTCTTT

clone_size: -
j_call: TRBJ1-1
d_call: -
v_call: TRBV7-9
cdr3_aa: CASSSKSGGALRTNTEAFF
cdr3_nt: TGTGCCAGCAGTTCGAAATCCGGTGGGGCTCTACGGACGAACACTGAAGCTTTCTTT

clone_size: many
j_call: TRBJ2-6
d_call: -
v_call: TRBV6-4
cdr3_aa: CASSKDPGSGANVLTF
cdr3_nt: TGTGCCAGCAGCAAGGACCCCGGCTCTGGGGCCAACGTCCTGACTTTC

clone_size: many
j_call: TRBJ1-5
d_call: -
v_call: TRBV25-1
cdr3_aa: CASSSGSGGNQPQHF
cdr3_nt: TGTGCCAGCAGTTCAGGCTCGGGCGGCAATCAGCCCCAGCATTTT

clone_size: many
j_call: TRBJ2-7
d_call: -
v_call: TRBV6-1
cdr3_aa: CASRPWDGSYEQYF
cdr3_nt: TGTGCCAGCAGGCCCTGGGACGGCTCCTACGAGCAGTACTTC

clone_size: many
j_call: TRBJ1-2
d_call: -
v_call: TRBV6-5
cdr3_aa: CASSQVVRGHYGYTF
cdr3_nt: TGTGCCAGCAGCCAAGTGGTTAGAGGGCACTATGGCTACACCTTC

clone_size: many
j_call: TRBJ2-1
d_call: TRBD2
v_call: TRBV5-1
cdr3_aa: CASSSPGLAGHNEQFF
cdr3_nt: TGCGCCAGCAGCTCCCCGGGACTAGCGGGCCACAATGAGCAGTTCTTC

clone_size: many
j_call: TRBJ1-1
d_call: -
v_call: TRBV29-1
cdr3_aa: CSANNNHMNTEAFF
cdr3_nt: TGCAGCGCTAACAATAACCACATGAACACTGAAGCTTTCTTT

clone_size: many
j_call: TRBJ2-1
d_call: -
v_call: TRBV11-2
cdr3_aa: CASSLAVGEREFF
cdr3_nt: TGTGCCAGCAGCTTAGCGGTAGGTGAGCGCGAGTTCTTC

clone_size: many
j_call: TRBJ2-6
d_call: -
v_call: TRBV19
cdr3_aa: CASSISDRLEGANVLTF
cdr3_nt: TGTGCCAGTAGTATCTCGGATCGGTTGGAGGGGGCCAACGTCCTGACTTTC

clone_size: medium-sized
j_call: TRBJ2-2
d_call: -
v_call: TRBV29-1
cdr3_aa: CSVRPRDAGELFF
cdr3_nt: TGCAGCGTTCGTCCCAGGGACGCCGGGGAGCTGTTTTTT

clone_size: few
j_call: TRBJ2-3
d_call: TRBD2
v_call: TRBV29-1
cdr3_aa: CSVEELAGSRTDTQYF
cdr3_nt: TGCAGCGTTGAAGAACTAGCGGGGTCACGCACAGATACGCAGTATTTT

clone_size: many
j_call: TRBJ2-1
d_call: -
v_call: TRBV6-5
cdr3_aa: CASSYAPPGRIDEQFF
cdr3_nt: TGTGCCAGCAGTTACGCCCCCCCTGGCAGGATCGATGAGCAGTTCTTC

clone_size: few
j_call: TRBJ2-6
d_call: -
v_call: TRBV27
cdr3_aa: CASSFVGIRGANVLTF
cdr3_nt: TGTGCCAGCAGTTTCGTCGGGATCCGAGGGGCCAACGTCCTGACTTTC

clone_size: many
j_call: TRBJ2-7
d_call: -
v_call: TRBV28
cdr3_aa: CASSFAGSVYEQYF
cdr3_nt: TGTGCCAGCAGTTTCGCCGGGAGCGTCTACGAGCAGTACTTC

clone_size: many
j_call: TRBJ2-7
d_call: -
v_call: TRBV27
cdr3_aa: CASSLTTEYEQYF
cdr3_nt: TGTGCCAGCAGTTTGACCACCGAATACGAGCAGTACTTC

clone_size: many
j_call: TRBJ2-7
d_call: TRBD2
v_call: TRBV25-1
cdr3_aa: CASSDRVLAGEGGYEQYF
cdr3_nt: TGTGCCAGCAGTGACAGAGTCCTAGCGGGAGAGGGGGGCTACGAGCAGTACTTC

clone_size: many
j_call: TRBJ2-1
d_call: -
v_call: TRBV11-2
cdr3_aa: CASSLWGETYNEQFF
cdr3_nt: TGTGCCAGCAGCCTCTGGGGGGAAACCTACAATGAGCAGTTCTTC

clone_size: many
j_call: TRBJ1-4
d_call: -
v_call: TRBV7-9
cdr3_aa: CASSFPPTTLINEKLFF
cdr3_nt: TGTGCCAGCAGCTTCCCACCCACAACGCTCATTAATGAAAAACTGTTTTTT

clone_size: -
j_call: TRBJ2-5
d_call: TRBD2
v_call: TRBV5-1
cdr3_aa: CASSLGPRLAGEETQYF
cdr3_nt: TGCGCCAGCAGCTTGGGCCCCCGACTAGCGGGAGAGGAGACCCAGTACTTC